Included here is one T cell receptor beta chain sequence, with context. No cognate antigen has been identified for it. No base-level quality is on record; no much larger clone is a single base apart. Libraries were prepared through the immunoSEQ multiplex PCR assay. In TCRdb, the immuneACCESS table is reduced to in-frame sequences with V and J assigned. These tables do not hold every clone; where another copy was compared, an unresolved V gene accounts for under half, and the others remain unexplained. This sample gives about 180,000 clones in total; 91% of them show up just once. The ten largest clones represent 2% of the sample. The data belong to a study of control samples from healthy donors and cancer patients (dated by TCRdb to 2018 to 2020). Trimming removed 2 bases from V and 7 bases from J; the gene matches leave 12 bases unexplained. From the germline V gene, CDR1 is SGDLS and CDR2 is YYNGEE. The CDR3 runs 17 residues from the cysteine to the phenylalanine. The DNA shown is the 51-base CDR3, in frame from base 1.

This TCR came from a woman aged 40 to 50 in good health. Sequencing input: blood. The rearrangement combines TRBV9 with TRBJ2-3, and 11 bases in between align with TRBD2. CDR3 protein: CASSVGTSSGGRNTQYF. DNA sequence: TGTGCCAGCAGCGTCGGAACTTCTAGCGGGGGGCGTAATACGCAGTATTTT.